This T cell receptor beta chain was captured in a study of blood T cell repertoires in COVID-19. Individuals drawn from under 30 US areas were roughly 18 to 89 years old. The V end was cut by 0 bases, the J end by 1 base, with 7 bases between. The CDR3 consists of 14 residues. Germline CDR1 is SGDLS and CDR2 is YYNGEE. Sequencing used immunoSEQ multiplex PCR; TCRdb keeps in-frame clones, though not all of them. In the table there are about 160,000 clones, around nine tenths of which are singletons. The rearrangement links TRBV9 to TRBJ1-1; weak D call: TRBD1 (6 bases). This clonotype originated in a woman in her forties or fifties who had recovered from COVID-19. The sequenced sample was PBMCs or T cells enriched from blood (not recorded which). The CDR3 is CASSVVGQNTEAFF. DNA of the CDR3: TGTGCCAGCAGCGTAGTGGGACAGAACACTGAAGCTTTCTTT.